These 5 T cell receptor beta chains were all obtained from the same sample, sequenced in a study of radiotherapy plus CTLA-4 blockade in lung cancer. Method: immunoSEQ multiplex PCR; TCRdb's copy keeps in-frame clones and lacks some. The data show 85,000 to 90,000 clones, with approximately 79% seen just once and 11% to 15% held by the top ten. The source material was peripheral blood, sampled from a patient treated with radiotherapy plus ipilimumab. These receptor sequences come from a human donor with non-small cell lung cancer that progressed on radiotherapy plus ipilimumab.

This clone was counted once. V is TRBV5-1 and J is TRBJ2-2; D may be TRBD1 (5 bases). This CDR3 is built from 13 residues. CDR1 SGHRS and CDR2 YFSETQ come from the germline V gene. Between the trimmed V and J ends, which lost 3 bases and 8 bases, there was a span of 11 bases. The DNA for the CDR3 is TGCGCCAGCAGCTACGACAGTTTGGGGGAGCTGTTTTTT. Residues: CASSYDSLGELFF.

This sequence joins TRBV7-9 and TRBJ1-1; D is uncertain. The CDR3 is 12 amino acids. Trimming left V 5 bases short and J 8 bases short, with 12 bases between. The germline V gene has CDR1 SEHNR and CDR2 FQNEAQ (reference sequence). This CDR3 is CASSLDLSEAFF. The CDR3 DNA reads as TGTGCCAGCAGCCTCGACCTCTCAGAAGCTTTCTTT.

The rearrangement links TRBV23-1 to TRBJ1-4, with D uncertain. TRBV23-1 is designated an ORF whose function remains uncertain. The CDR3 runs to 12 residues. The V end lost 0 bases, the J end lost 13 bases, and 9 bases lay between the germline ends. The CDR3 here is CASSQSVRGLFF. The CDR3 DNA sequence: TGCGCCAGCAGTCAATCTGTCCGAGGACTGTTTTTT.

The V call is TRBV7-2, the J call TRBJ1-2; D is perhaps TRBD1 (6 bases). V lost 5 bases to trimming and J lost 0 bases, with 19 bases between them. The CDR3 consists of 17 residues. The germline V gene encodes CDR1 SGHTA and CDR2 FQGNSA. CDR3 protein: CASSLGPTGTTNYGYTF. The CDR3 region has the DNA TGTGCCAGCAGCCTAGGCCCGACAGGAACCACTAACTATGGCTACACCTTC.

The genes are TRBV19 and TRBJ2-7; the D gene is possibly TRBD1 (5 bases). The germline V gene encodes CDR1 LNHDA and CDR2 SQIVND (reference sequence). Trimming left V 5 bases short and J 3 bases short, with 14 bases between. This CDR3 is built from 14 residues. In nucleotides, the CDR3 is TGTGCCAGTAGTGACACAGGTGTCGTCTACGAGCAGTACTTC. It is translated as CASSDTGVVYEQYF.